This section outlines one T cell receptor beta chain sequence together with its context. The data stem from a study of blood T cell repertoires in COVID-19. About the study: Both acute and convalescent COVID-19 samples were obtained from the United States, Italy and Spain. Sample material is recorded as cDNA or gDNA derived from T cells, B-cell-depleted T cells, or PBMCs.

As processed by the authors: Estimates of nucleated cell counts were drawn from the amplification of reference gene primers. Clones were read by immunoSEQ multiplex PCR, and TCRdb kept only the in-frame ones, dropping some. V and J calls and clone size are given by that table; D and trimming were obtained from the DNA. The sample comprises about 220,000 clones, around 81% of which are singletons, and more than 2% rests with the top ten. This CDR3 has 16 amino acids. The junction had 8 bases not matched to a gene; V was cut back by 0 bases and J by 2 bases. The germline gives CDR1 SGHRS, CDR2 YFSETQ. The sample was peripheral blood. The V call is TRBV5-1, the J call TRBJ2-7; TRBD2 matches at 7 bases. The source is a woman aged 55-69 years with acute or convalescent COVID-19. CDR3 in amino acids: CASSLAGTKGAYEQYF. Here the CDR3 DNA reads TGCGCCAGCAGCTTGGCCGGGACTAAAGGGGCCTACGAGCAGTACTTC.